A single sample is the source of the 8 T cell receptor beta chains below, sequenced in a study of naive and memory T cell subsets. The study, taken as a whole, reports: Especially in CD8 cells, naive repertoires contained a few larger clonotypes, possibly CD45RA-re-expressing memory cells.

No antigen has been assigned to these receptors. Both TRBC1 and TRBC2 were covered by a beta constant-region primer of two equimolar oligonucleotides. Four rounds of PCR amplified the ligated cDNA using nested alpha and beta constant-region primers plus SP2. TCRdb reanalysed the UMI-ligation and nested PCR reads using MiXCR and keeps one entry per CDR3 protein. The table has approximately 150,000 distinct CDR3 sequences, over 20% seen once; the top ten hold less than 0.13%. The specimen sequenced was naive CD4+ T cells from blood. The receptor set was obtained from a human donor in good health.

The chain is built from TRBV10-3 and TRBJ2-3; D is unclear. The CDR3 consists of 14 residues. CDR1 is ENHRY and CDR2 is SYGVKD in the germline V gene. Trimming removed 2 bases at V and 2 bases at J, with 8 bases between. The chain's CDR3 is CAISEGSHTDTQYF. In DNA, the CDR3 is TGTGCCATCAGTGAGGGCTCTCACACAGATACGCAGTATTTT.

V usage is TRBV29-1 and J usage is TRBJ1-1; no reliable D call. Germline V gene data show CDR1 as SQVTM and CDR2 as ANQGSEA. Trimming took 5 bases from V and 0 from J, leaving 7 bases between them. The CDR3 totals 12 residues. CDR3 protein: CSVKMVNTEAFF. The CDR3 DNA follows: TGCAGCGTTAAGATGGTGAACACTGAAGCTTTCTTT.

The chain uses TRBV12-3 or TRBV12-4 and TRBJ2-6; no clear D. Trimming left V 5 bases short and J 5 bases short, with 13 bases between. The CDR3 is made up of 15 amino acids. This CDR3 reads CASSHWGSWANVLTF. CDR3 nucleotides: TGTGCCAGCAGTCATTGGGGAAGCTGGGCCAACGTCCTGACTTTC.

This clonotype was observed a few times. The V gene is TRBV19, the J gene TRBJ1-5, with a tentative D call TRBD1 (5 bases). Germline CDR1 LNHDA, CDR2 SQIVND (reference sequence). Trimming shortened V by 5 bases and J by 1 base, and 15 bases separated the two germline ends. CDR3 length equals 16 residues. This chain's CDR3 is CASSFDSFPSNQPQHF. The CDR3 bases are TGTGCCAGTAGTTTTGACAGTTTCCCAAGCAATCAGCCCCAGCATTTT. Full variable domain (rest looked up from reference TRBV19 and TRBJ1-5): DGGITQSPKYLFRKEGQNVTLSCEQNLNHDAMYWYRQDPGQGLRLIYYSQIVNDFQKGDIAEGYSVSREKKESFPLTVTSAQKNPTAFYLCASSFDSFPSNQPQHFGDGTRLSIL.

The chain uses TRBV5-1 and TRBJ1-1; 9 nucleotides line up with TRBD1. The CDR3 is 16 amino acids. CDR1 and CDR2 (germline): SGHRS, YFSETQ. Trimming cost V 4 bases and J 0 bases; bases outside gene matches: 7. CDR3 nucleotide sequence: TGCGCCAGCAGCCCCGGGACAGGGATTATGAACACTGAAGCTTTCTTT. Translated, it gives CASSPGTGIMNTEAFF.

This clonotype was seen a single time. V and J are TRBV6-6 and TRBJ2-7; 9 bases are shared with TRBD2. After removal of 6 bases from V and 4 bases from J, the junction contained 16 bases not matched to a gene. The length of the CDR3 is 17 residues. From germline, CDR1 is MNHNY and CDR2 SVGAGI (reference sequence). In nucleotides, the CDR3 is TGTGCCAGCAGGCCTTCGGACTTTGCGGGAGGGCCTTACGAGCAGTACTTC. Protein: CASRPSDFAGGPYEQYF.

V is TRBV4-1 and J is TRBJ2-3, with 9 nucleotides matching TRBD2. CDR1 is MGHRA, CDR2 YSYEKL, per germline. The CDR3 spans 17 residues. Trimming at V came to 5 bases and at J to 1 base, leaving 10 bases not matched to a gene. CDR3 sequence reads: CASSETSGQRRTDTQYF. The CDR3 DNA reads as TGCGCCAGCAGCGAAACTAGCGGGCAACGCCGCACAGATACGCAGTATTTT.

The chain combines TRBV12-3 or TRBV12-4 with TRBJ1-2; 7 bases are a match to TRBD1. The CDR3 loop spans 14 amino acids. J was trimmed by 2 bases and V by 5 bases; bases with no gene match: 5. CDR3 loop: CASSTGTVNYGYTF. The CDR3 nucleotides are TGTGCCAGCAGTACAGGGACAGTAAACTATGGCTACACCTTC.